The 32 T cell receptor beta chains given below trace back to one sample, sequenced in a study of beta chain features in type 1 diabetes (dated by TCRdb to the late 2010s). Libraries were constructed by the immunoSEQ multiplex PCR assay. The High Capacity cDNA Reverse Transcription Kit was used to reverse transcribe all of the isolated RNA, meaning that expressed TCRB transcripts were what got sequenced. Sourced from immuneACCESS, this table was stored by TCRdb with only in-frame sequences that have V and J called. A share of the clones is absent; for the studies checked, an unresolved V gene accounts for under half, and the remainder has no known explanation. This sample has under 400,000 clones in its table, and approximately 14% of those were observed once. The top ten constitute more than 6.5% of the sample. The sample consisted of central memory CD4+ T cells from blood. These receptors were collected from a man aged 25 to 40 in good health.

This clone was seen a few times. The rearrangement joins TRBV5-6 to TRBJ2-5, with D uncertain. Germline V gene data show CDR1 as SGHDT and CDR2 as YYEEEE. The CDR3 runs to 13 residues. Trimming cost V 2 bases and J 5 bases, with 10 bases left between them. The CDR3 sequence: CASSLDILETQYF. CDR3 bases: TGTGCCAGCAGCTTAGATATCCTGGAGACCCAGTACTTC.

This clone appeared a few times. The rearrangement links TRBV4-3 to TRBJ2-2, with TRBD1 matching over 11 bases. The CDR3 runs to 18 residues. V shed 0 bases and J 2 bases; nucleotides not matched to a gene: 5. CDR1 and CDR2 (germline): LGHNA, YSLEER. CDR3 DNA sequence: TGCGCCAGCAGCCAAGATCCGGGGACAGGGGGTAACACCGGGGAGCTGTTTTTT. It translates to CASSQDPGTGGNTGELFF.

The genes are TRBV6-5 and TRBJ1-6; D unresolved. The germline CDR1 and CDR2 sequences are MNHEY and SVGAGI. The CDR3 loop spans 14 amino acids. Trimming shortened V by 0 bases and J by 9 bases, and 9 bases separated the two germline ends. The CDR3 DNA follows: TGTGCCAGCAGTTACTCGATTTCCCTTTCACCCCTCCACTTT. Its translation: CASSYSISLSPLHF.

This clone was seen a handful of times. V is TRBV12-5 and J is TRBJ2-3; 7 nucleotides line up with TRBD2. This CDR3 has 13 amino acids. V shed 10 bases and J 4 bases; nucleotides not matched to a gene: 8. Germline loops: CDR1 LGHNT, CDR2 FRNRAP. CDR3 bases: TGTGCTATTGACGCTAGCGGCCCAGATACGCAGTATTTT. Protein: CAIDASGPDTQYF.

This clone was detected only a few times. The gene calls are TRBV6-6 and TRBJ2-1, with 9 positions matching TRBD2. Germline V gives CDR1 MNHNY, CDR2 SVGAGI (reference sequence). This CDR3 has 13 amino acids. The V gene end was trimmed by 5 bases and the J gene end by 7 bases; junction bases not matched to a gene: 3. The CDR3 DNA reads TGTGCCAGCAGTGGGACTAGCAGTAATGAGCAGTTCTTC. The encoded protein is CASSGTSSNEQFF.

The chain links TRBV9 to TRBJ2-3, with TRBD2 as a possible D gene (5 bases). The germline V gene has CDR1 SGDLS and CDR2 YYNGEE. Trimming took 4 bases from V and 3 from J, leaving 9 bases between them. The CDR3 consists of 13 residues. CDR3 protein: CASSPGLTDTQYF. Written as DNA, the CDR3 is TGTGCCAGCAGCCCAGGACTTACAGATACGCAGTATTTT. The complete variable domain, with remaining parts taken from reference TRBV9 and TRBJ2-3, reads DSGVTQTPKHLITATGQRVTLRCSPRSGDLSVYWYQQSLDQGLQFLIQYYNGEERAKGNILERFSAQQFPDLHSELNLSSLELGDSALYFCASSPGLTDTQYFGPGTRLTVL.

The V and J genes are TRBV21-1 and TRBJ1-6. TRBV21-1 represents a pseudogene. The length of the CDR3 is 14 residues. CDR3 in DNA: TGTGCCAGCAAGAGGCGAGAGGGTAATTCACCCCTCCACTTT. Amino acid sequence: CASKRREGNSPLHF.

This clone was found a few times. This chain connects TRBV13 to TRBJ2-7; D unclear. CDR1 is PRHDT, CDR2 FYEKMQ, per germline (reference sequence). The length of the CDR3 is 12 residues. V lost 5 bases, J lost 2 bases, and 7 bases lay in between. CDR3 nucleotides: TGTGCCAGCAGCCAAACCACCTACGAGCAGTACTTC. It codes for CASSQTTYEQYF. Filled out from reference TRBV13 and TRBJ2-7, the complete variable domain reads AAGVIQSPRHLIKEKRETATLKCYPIPRHDTVYWYQQGPGQDPQFLISFYEKMQSDKGSIPDRFSAQQFSDYHSELNMSSLELGDSALYFCASSQTTYEQYFGPGTRLTVT.

There are a few counts of this clone. The genes are TRBV2 and TRBJ2-5; TRBD1 matches 7 bases. The CDR3 contains 14 residues. CDR1 and CDR2 (germline): SNHLY, FYNNEI. J gave up 1 base and V 6 bases, and 5 bases lay outside the gene matches. The DNA of the CDR3 is TGTGCCAGCAGCAGACAGGGATCCCAAGAGACCCAGTACTTC. Its protein product is CASSRQGSQETQYF.

V and J are TRBV9 and TRBJ2-1, with a weak D call TRBD2 (6 bases). The CDR3 has 15 amino acids. Germline V gives CDR1 SGDLS, CDR2 YYNGEE. V was cut by 0 bases and J by 2 bases, with 9 bases left in between. The CDR3 DNA follows: TGTGCCAGCAGCGTAGCGGGAGAACCCTACAATGAGCAGTTCTTC. This codes for CASSVAGEPYNEQFF.

This clone came up a few times. The rearrangement links TRBV11-3 to TRBJ1-4, with TRBD1 matching over 7 bases. V shed 0 bases, J shed 8 bases, and the junction held 6 bases outside the gene matches. This CDR3 is built from 15 residues. The V gene's germline CDR1 is SGHNT and CDR2 YENEEA. The CDR3 DNA reads as TGTGCCAGCAGCTTAGATGACCAGACAGGGGAAAAACTGTTTTTT. It specifies CASSLDDQTGEKLFF. The whole variable domain, remainder taken from reference TRBV11-3 and TRBJ1-4, is EAGVVQSPRYKIIEKKQPVAFWCNPISGHNTLYWYLQNLGQGPELLIRYENEEAVDDSQLPKDRFSAERLKGVDSTLKIQPAELGDSAVYLCASSLDDQTGEKLFFGSGTQLSVL.

Ten or more counts support this clone. This chain links TRBV7-9 with TRBJ2-3, with D perhaps TRBD2 (5 bases). Germline V CDR1 and CDR2: SEHNR, FQNEAQ (reference sequence). The CDR3 totals 12 residues. V was shortened by 5 bases and J by 12 bases, with 15 bases between the two germline ends. CDR3 bases: TGTGCCAGCAGCCCTGGACTGCCGAATCAGTATTTT. Its protein is CASSPGLPNQYF.

This clone was detected a few times. The gene calls are TRBV9 and TRBJ1-1; D gene uncertain. This CDR3 has 14 amino acids. Germline-derived CDR1 and CDR2 are SGDLS and YYNGEE. The ends were cut back, 6 bases at V and 1 base at J, with 13 bases in the middle. The DNA for the CDR3 is TGTGCCAGCAACAAATCTCGCGAGAACACTGAAGCTTTCTTT. It encodes CASNKSRENTEAFF.

This clone is categorized as medium-sized. V usage is TRBV10-3 and J usage is TRBJ2-1, with D possibly being TRBD1 or TRBD2 (6 bases each). Deletions cut 3 bases from V and 7 bases from J, with 16 bases between. Germline lookup yields CDR1 ENHRY and CDR2 SYGVKD. The CDR3 runs to 15 residues. CDR3 sequence reads: CAISELSGAGNEQFF. The CDR3 DNA sequence: TGTGCCATCAGTGAATTATCGGGGGCTGGGAATGAGCAGTTCTTC.

The chain couples TRBV19 to TRBJ1-5; 8 nucleotides line up with TRBD1. The CDR3 loop spans 15 amino acids. J was trimmed by 6 bases and V by 6 bases; bases with no gene match: 10. Germline V gene data show CDR1 as LNHDA and CDR2 as SQIVND (reference sequence). CDR3 bases: TGTGCCAGTAGCTTGACAGGGGATGGCAGTCAGCCCCAGCATTTT. Translated, it gives CASSLTGDGSQPQHF.

The V gene is TRBV6-5, the J gene TRBJ1-2; 10 bases fit TRBD1. CDR3 length: 15 amino acids. Looked up from germline, CDR1 is MNHEY and CDR2 is SVGAGI. Trimming removed 5 bases from V and 3 bases from J; junction bases left unmatched: 6. CDR3 DNA: TGTGCCAGCAGTACCCGGACAGGGGGGGACTATGGCTACACCTTC. Translating it yields CASSTRTGGDYGYTF.

This sequence joins TRBV7-2 and TRBJ2-7; D call uncertain. The CDR3 is 12 amino acids. Per the germline V gene, CDR1 is SGHTA and CDR2 is FQGNSA. The V end was cut by 6 bases, the J end by 4 bases, with 10 bases between. In DNA form, the CDR3 reads TGTGCCAGCAGGAAGGGCGGATACGAGCAGTACTTC. The encoded protein is CASRKGGYEQYF.

The sample holds a few counts of this clone. CDR3 coding DNA: TGTGCCAGCTCACCACAGAGGACAGGGAGTTGGGAGACCCAGTACTTC. Protein: CASSPQRTGSWETQYF. The V call is TRBV18, the J call TRBJ2-5; 8 nucleotides match TRBD1. CDR1 is KGHSH and CDR2 is LQKENI in the germline V gene. The trim removed 1 base at V and 5 bases at J, leaving 9 bases unmatched. The length of the CDR3 is 16 residues.

This clone was seen just once. The CDR3 reads CASSQGGETQYF. The CDR3 DNA reads as TGTGCCAGCAGCCAGGGGGGGGAGACCCAGTACTTC. This rearrangement joins TRBV7-8 to TRBJ2-5; TRBD1 or TRBD2 may be the D gene (7 bases each). Germline lookup yields CDR1 SGHVS and CDR2 FQNEAQ. V lost 5 bases, J lost 5 bases, and 9 bases lay in between. This CDR3 has 12 residues.

The rearrangement uses TRBV6-1 and TRBJ2-7; D is tentatively TRBD1 or TRBD2 (5 bases each). The CDR3 extends over 14 amino acids. Germline V gene sequence: CDR1 MNHNS, CDR2 SASEGT. The V end was cut by 5 bases, the J end by 2 bases, with 13 bases between. The CDR3 DNA sequence: TGTGCCAGCAGTCCCCGGGACGGCGCCTACGAGCAGTACTTC. It is translated as CASSPRDGAYEQYF.

This clone was counted at least ten times. The rearrangement uses TRBV7-9 and TRBJ1-1; TRBD1 matches 12 bases. The CDR3 runs to 13 residues. Trimming at V came to 6 bases and at J to 7 bases, leaving 3 bases not matched to a gene. CDR1 and CDR2 from the germline V gene are SEHNR and FQNEAQ (reference sequence). CDR3 residues: CASSGTGGVEAFF. The CDR3, as DNA: TGTGCCAGCAGTGGGACAGGGGGCGTTGAAGCTTTCTTT.

This chain's CDR3 is CASSPDWKLFF. The CDR3 DNA reads as TGTGCCAGCAGTCCCGATTGGAAACTGTTTTTT. The chain has TRBV7-2 and TRBJ1-4, with no clear D. Per germline, CDR1 SGHTA and CDR2 FQGNSA. This CDR3 is 11 amino acids long. Trimming took 6 bases from V and 11 from J, leaving 10 bases between them.

This clone was found a few times. The chain links TRBV5-4 to TRBJ1-2; D call uncertain. The CDR3 loop spans 15 amino acids. The germline CDR1 and CDR2 sequences are SGHNT and YYREEE (reference sequence). With 4 bases removed from V and 4 bases from J, the gap between germline ends came to 17 bases. The CDR3 protein is CASSPPHLGTYGYTF. The CDR3 region has the DNA TGTGCCAGCAGCCCCCCGCATCTAGGCACCTATGGCTACACCTTC.

This clone was seen a few times. This chain joins TRBV6-1 and TRBJ2-1, with 7 nucleotides matching TRBD2. Trimming at V came to 2 bases and at J to 4 bases, leaving 5 bases not matched to a gene. From germline, CDR1 is MNHNS and CDR2 SASEGT. This CDR3 is built from 15 residues. CDR3 region: CASSEWSGGYNEQFF. As DNA, the CDR3 is TGTGCCAGCAGTGAATGGTCGGGGGGTTACAATGAGCAGTTCTTC.

The rearrangement links TRBV27 to TRBJ2-5, with TRBD2 as a possible D gene (7 bases). The CDR3 contains 14 residues. The V and J ends lost 5 bases and 7 bases respectively, with 17 bases between them. Per germline, CDR1 MNHEY and CDR2 SMNVEV (reference sequence). This CDR3 is CASSAVAGAWTQYF. Here the CDR3 DNA reads TGTGCCAGCAGTGCGGTTGCGGGGGCATGGACCCAGTACTTC.

This clone was counted at least ten times. This chain uses TRBV4-3 with TRBJ2-2, with TRBD2 matching 9 bases. V gave up 0 bases and J gave up 3 bases; unmatched junction bases: 14. From germline, CDR1 is LGHNA and CDR2 YSLEER. The CDR3 is 20 amino acids. CDR3 in amino acids: CASSQEEVRGGYSDTGELFF. Written as DNA, the CDR3 is TGCGCCAGCAGCCAAGAGGAAGTGCGGGGGGGGTACTCCGACACCGGGGAGCTGTTTTTT.

The chain is built from TRBV11-2 and TRBJ2-1; 7 positions match TRBD1. Germline-derived CDR1 and CDR2 are SGHAT and FQNNGV. The CDR3 spans 14 residues. V trimming: 5 bases; J trimming: 5 bases; junction bases outside the gene matches: 6. The CDR3 nucleotides read TGTGCCAGCAGCGGGACCGGGACAGACAATGAGCAGTTCTTC. This sequence encodes CASSGTGTDNEQFF.

This clone was seen a handful of times. The chain joins TRBV19 to TRBJ1-2, with D tentatively TRBD1 (5 bases). Germline assignment: CDR1 LNHDA and CDR2 SQIVND (reference sequence). Trimming stripped 7 bases from V and 0 bases from J, with 15 bases between. The CDR3 runs 15 residues. CDR3 amino acids: CASIIDTGANYGYTF. The CDR3 DNA follows: TGTGCCAGTATTATCGATACAGGAGCTAACTATGGCTACACCTTC.

In its sample, this clone was seen a few times. The rearrangement joins TRBV11-3 to TRBJ2-5; 7 positions agree with TRBD2. This CDR3 has 12 residues. With V trimmed by 5 bases and J by 5 bases, 2 bases remained unmatched. Germline V gene data show CDR1 as SGHNT and CDR2 as YENEEA. DNA of the CDR3: TGTGCCAGCAGCCCCGGGAGGGAGACCCAGTACTTC. It is translated as CASSPGRETQYF.

This clone appeared a few times. The chain couples TRBV10-2 to TRBJ1-6; weak D call: TRBD1 (6 bases). CDR3 length: 14 amino acids. CDR1 is WSHSY and CDR2 is SAAADI in the germline V gene. The ends were cut back, 10 bases at V and 9 bases at J, with 19 bases in the middle. DNA of the CDR3: TGCGCCACCGCCCAGACAGGCTCGGGTTCACCCCTCCACTTT. It yields the protein CATAQTGSGSPLHF.

The chain joins TRBV5-1 to TRBJ2-1; 10 bases are shared with TRBD2. The CDR3 runs to 17 residues. Germline V lookup: CDR1 SGHRS, CDR2 YFSETQ. Trimming took 2 bases from V and 4 from J; bases not matched to a gene: 9. This CDR3 is CASSLLAGGQRYNEQFF. CDR3 DNA sequence: TGCGCCAGCAGCTTATTAGCGGGAGGCCAAAGGTACAATGAGCAGTTCTTC.

The chain recombines TRBV6-1 with TRBJ2-7; D is possibly TRBD1 (6 bases). V lost 3 bases, J lost 4 bases, and 16 bases lay in between. The germline CDR1 and CDR2 sequences are MNHNS and SASEGT. The CDR3 extends over 15 amino acids. The CDR3 protein is CASSEIPPRGYEQYV. The CDR3 nucleotides read TGTGCCAGCAGTGAGATCCCCCCTAGGGGGTACGAGCAGTACGTC.